The TCR beta chain described here comes from a study of T cells in Graves' hyperthyroidism and ophthalmopathy. CDR3 length: 14 residues. With 8 bases clipped from V and 7 bases from J, the junction kept 11 bases outside the gene matches. Germline lookup yields CDR1 MNHEY and CDR2 SVGEGT. The authors deemed Graves' hyperthyroidism stable absent ophthalmopathy progression within 18 months. Cells are PBMCs isolated from about 10 ml of fresh blood. This clonotype was seen a few times. Its specificity is not known. Findings and limits, study-wide: Ophthalmopathy was distinguished from stable hyperthyroidism by 13 V-J signatures.

Amplification targeted TCR beta CDR3 regions from RNA transcripts. Using the HTBI primer set, a first-round RT-PCR was run on the TCR CDR3. Using its own MiXCR run on the multiplex PCR reads, TCRdb lists one record per CDR3 protein. The table includes hundreds of thousands of distinct CDR3 sequences, 12% to 15% detected once. Material for sequencing was blood. The chain carries TRBV6-2 or TRBV6-3 and TRBJ2-7; TRBD1 matches 10 bases. The TCR sequence derives from a woman aged 18-29 years with Graves' hyperthyroidism. CDR3 coding DNA: TGTGCCAGCTGGACCTTCGACAGGGGGCGAGAGCAGTACTTC. This encodes CASWTFDRGREQYF.